The 19 T cell receptor beta chains given below trace back to one sample, sequenced in a study of human T cells and chemical hapten exposure. Time point here: pre-sensitization, week 0. Treatment of the sample: therapeutic diphenylcyclopropenone sensitization with weekly scalp DPC. Using its own MiXCR run on the RACE reads, TCRdb lists one record per CDR3 protein. In the table there are 80,000 to 100,000 distinct CDR3 sequences, 8% to 10% of which are singletons. The material was whole blood, obtained in connection with sensitization to the hapten diphenylcyclopropenone (DPC). Every receptor here comes from a woman between 35 and 50 years old with alopecia areata. Some clones in this sample may be carry-over from other donors' samples.

Ten or more counts support this clonotype. The rearrangement links TRBV3-1 to TRBJ1-3, with unresolved D. Germline-derived CDR1 and CDR2 are LGHDT and YNNKEL (reference sequence). V was shortened by 1 base and J by 1 base, with 5 bases between the two germline ends. This CDR3 has 14 amino acids. In DNA, the CDR3 is TGTGCCAGCAGCCAAGCGGGGTCTGGAAACACCATATATTTT. Its translation: CASSQAGSGNTIYF.

This clonotype occurred many times. This chain connects TRBV10-1 to TRBJ1-1; maybe TRBD1 (6 bases). The CDR3 length is 14 residues. V was pared by 5 bases and J by 4 bases, with 14 bases between. Germline V lookup: CDR1 WNHNN, CDR2 SYGVQD (reference sequence). CDR3 in amino acids: CASSRTDSGTEAFF. The CDR3 DNA reads as TGCGCCAGCAGTAGGACAGATTCGGGCACTGAAGCTTTCTTT.

This clonotype was detected ten times or more. The chain links TRBV20-1 to TRBJ2-2; TRBD1 or TRBD2 may be the D gene (6 bases each). Deletions cut 4 bases from V and 5 bases from J, with 11 bases between. This CDR3 region has 13 residues. CDR1 is DFQATT and CDR2 is SNEGSKA in the germline V gene (reference sequence). The DNA of the CDR3 is TGCAGTGCTAACGGGGGCCGTACCGGGGAGCTGTTTTTT. As protein: CSANGGRTGELFF.

Ten or more counts support this clonotype. The rearrangement uses TRBV10-3 and TRBJ2-5; 7 nucleotides align to TRBD1. Germline trimming cut 6 bases from V and 5 bases from J; bases unmatched to any gene: 6. The CDR3 sequence is 13 residues long. CDR1 ENHRY and CDR2 SYGVKD come from the germline V gene. In DNA form, the CDR3 reads TGTGCCATCAGCTACAGGGGTGGGGAGACCCAGTACTTC. Protein product: CAISYRGGETQYF.

This clonotype was seen a handful of times. The chain combines TRBV3-1 with TRBJ2-5, with 13 bases identical to TRBD2. V was clipped by 4 bases and J by 5 bases; unmatched bases: 4. The CDR3 consists of 15 residues. Germline V gene lookup returns CDR1 LGHDT and CDR2 YNNKEL (reference sequence). The CDR3 coding sequence is TGTGCCAGCAGCCCGAGGACTAGCGGGGGTGAGACCCAGTACTTC. This translates into CASSPRTSGGETQYF.

This clonotype appeared many times. This rearrangement joins TRBV6-2 or TRBV6-3 to TRBJ1-5; 12 bases match TRBD1. The germline V gene encodes CDR1 MNHEY and CDR2 SVGEGT. With V trimmed by 8 bases and J by 6 bases, 2 bases remained unmatched. This CDR3 region has 13 residues. CDR3 loop: CASGDRGLQPQHF. CDR3 DNA sequence: TGTGCCAGCGGGGACAGGGGGCTTCAGCCCCAGCATTTT.

There are many counts of this clonotype. This chain uses TRBV6-4 with TRBJ1-2; tentatively, D is TRBD1 (6 bases). The ends were cut back, 4 bases at V and 5 bases at J, with 23 bases in the middle. The CDR3 runs to 17 residues. Germline assignment: CDR1 MRHNA and CDR2 SNTAGT. CDR3 DNA: TGTGCCAGCAGTGCCGGGGCAGGGGTGTCCTCCAAATATGGCTACACCTTC. This codes for CASSAGAGVSSKYGYTF.

This clonotype was seen many times. The chain has TRBV4-1 and TRBJ1-6; D unclear. CDR1 is MGHRA and CDR2 is YSYEKL in the germline V gene. Trimming removed 0 bases at V and 13 bases at J, with 7 bases between. The CDR3 extends over 12 amino acids. Here the CDR3 reads CASSQDPGPLHF. The CDR3 DNA follows: TGCGCCAGCAGCCAAGATCCTGGGCCCCTCCACTTT.

This clonotype turned up a few times. The CDR3: CASSLEQGRSPLHF. The DNA for the CDR3 is TGCGCCAGCAGCTTGGAACAGGGACGCTCACCCCTCCACTTT. V gene TRBV5-1 combines with J gene TRBJ1-6, with D maybe TRBD1 (6 bases). This CDR3 contains 14 residues. Germline lookup yields CDR1 SGHRS and CDR2 YFSETQ. V was trimmed by 0 bases and J by 10 bases, leaving 11 bases between them. Complete variable domain (other parts from reference TRBV5-1 and TRBJ1-6): KAGVTQTPRYLIKTRGQQVTLSCSPISGHRSVSWYQQTPGQGLQFLFEYFSETQRNKGNFPGRFSGRQFSNSRSEMNVSTLELGDSALYLCASSLEQGRSPLHFGNGTRLTVT.

This clonotype was observed many times. J is TRBJ2-5 and V is TRBV7-9; D is ambiguous. With 1 base removed from V and 4 bases from J, the gap between germline ends came to 10 bases. This CDR3 is 14 amino acids long. Looked up from germline, CDR1 is SEHNR and CDR2 is FQNEAQ (reference sequence). CDR3 bases: TGTGCCAGCAGCTTAGTCCAGTCGGGAGAGACCCAGTACTTC. Translation gives CASSLVQSGETQYF.

This clonotype came up a few times. The gene calls are TRBV5-1 and TRBJ1-2, with D unresolved. Trimming took 1 base from V and 3 from J, leaving 7 bases between them. This CDR3 has 13 amino acids. Per the germline V gene, CDR1 is SGHRS and CDR2 is YFSETQ. CDR3 amino acids: CASSLMRDYGYTF. DNA of the CDR3: TGCGCCAGCAGCTTGATGCGCGACTATGGCTACACCTTC.

The chain combines TRBV6-5 with TRBJ2-5; 12 positions match TRBD2. The V and J ends lost 5 bases and 2 bases, in that order; junction bases with no gene match: 6. Germline assignment: CDR1 MNHEY and CDR2 SVGAGI. There are 16 residues in the CDR3. CDR3: CASSRTSGGRQETQYF. DNA of the CDR3: TGTGCCAGCAGTCGTACTAGCGGGGGGCGTCAAGAGACCCAGTACTTC.

The V and J genes are TRBV10-3 and TRBJ1-1, with D possibly matching TRBD1 (5 bases). CDR1 ENHRY and CDR2 SYGVKD come from the germline V gene. The CDR3 covers 15 residues. Trimming took 3 bases from V and 1 from J, leaving 12 bases between them. This chain's CDR3 is CAISDSGARNTEAFF. CDR3 in DNA: TGTGCCATCAGTGATTCTGGGGCCAGGAACACTGAAGCTTTCTTT.

Remarks on this clonotype: A much larger clone lies one base from this, so it may be a read error. This chain connects TRBV29-1 to TRBJ2-5, with D perhaps matching TRBD1 (6 bases). This CDR3 is built from 15 residues. V shed 2 bases and J shed 3 bases, with 16 bases lying between them. Germline V gives CDR1 SQVTM, CDR2 ANQGSEA. The CDR3 sequence: CSVETFGQLKETQYF. The CDR3 DNA is TGCAGCGTTGAAACCTTCGGACAGTTGAAAGAGACCCAGTACTTC.

The table lists this clonotype with many counts. V gene TRBV7-2 combines with J gene TRBJ1-1; D is uncertain. Trimming took off 0 bases at V and 0 bases at J, with 8 bases between the two ends. The CDR3 sequence is 15 residues long. Germline-derived CDR1 and CDR2 are SGHTA and FQGNSA. CDR3 protein: CASSLASGLNTEAFF. The CDR3 DNA follows: TGTGCCAGCAGCTTAGCATCGGGTCTGAACACTGAAGCTTTCTTT.

The sample holds many counts of this clonotype. CDR3 nucleotides: TGTGCCAGCCGACTAGGACTAGCGGGGGAGAGCGACGAGCAGTACTTC. Translating gives CASRLGLAGESDEQYF. The rearrangement joins TRBV7-2 to TRBJ2-7, with TRBD2 matching 13 bases. With V trimmed by 8 bases and J by 5 bases, 12 bases remained unmatched. This CDR3 is 16 amino acids long. The V gene's germline CDR1 is SGHTA and CDR2 FQGNSA.

This clonotype came up many times. The V call is TRBV19, the J call TRBJ2-6; D may be TRBD1 (5 bases). Germline V CDR1 and CDR2: LNHDA, SQIVND (reference sequence). V shed 7 bases and J shed 0 bases, with 13 bases lying between them. This CDR3 comprises 16 residues. CDR3 sequence: CASNPGPSSGANVLTF. The CDR3, as DNA: TGTGCCAGTAATCCAGGGCCCAGCTCTGGGGCCAACGTCCTGACTTTC.

This clonotype was seen a few times. J is TRBJ1-1 and V is TRBV5-6; D not resolved. The V end was cut by 3 bases, the J end by 1 base, with 16 bases between. The CDR3 extends over 16 amino acids. Germline V lookup: CDR1 SGHDT, CDR2 YYEEEE. DNA of the CDR3: TGTGCCAGCAGCTGGGGTTTGGGCAAACCGAACACTGAAGCTTTCTTT. Translated, it gives CASSWGLGKPNTEAFF.

This clonotype was seen repeatedly, ten times or more. The genes are TRBV6-6 and TRBJ1-6; D unclear. Germline values: CDR1 MNHNY, CDR2 SVGAGI (reference sequence). Trimming removed 7 bases at V and 4 bases at J, with 11 bases between. CDR3 size: 14 residues. The CDR3 DNA reads as TGTGCCAGCACCGTGGACCCATATAATTCACCCCTCCACTTT. This gives the protein CASTVDPYNSPLHF.